This TCR beta chain was documented in a study of T cell changes during pregnancy in multiple sclerosis. Trimming shortened V by 4 bases and J by 1 base, and 8 bases separated the two germline ends. Per the germline V gene, CDR1 is SGHDN and CDR2 is FVKESK. This CDR3 comprises 14 residues. This table comes from immunoSEQ multiplex PCR, and its TCRdb copy is limited to in-frame clones, with some not included. The repertoire includes fewer than 35,000 clones, just over 90% of them detected once, and less than 0.55% sits in the top ten. Sample: CD4+ T cells from peripheral blood mononuclear cells, taken after pregnancy. This chain connects TRBV14 to TRBJ2-1, with D unclear. The receptor comes from a female donor with multiple sclerosis, enrolled in a pregnancy study. The CDR3 reads CASSPTRSYNEQFF. CDR3 nucleotides: TGTGCCAGCAGCCCCACCAGGTCCTACAATGAGCAGTTCTTC.